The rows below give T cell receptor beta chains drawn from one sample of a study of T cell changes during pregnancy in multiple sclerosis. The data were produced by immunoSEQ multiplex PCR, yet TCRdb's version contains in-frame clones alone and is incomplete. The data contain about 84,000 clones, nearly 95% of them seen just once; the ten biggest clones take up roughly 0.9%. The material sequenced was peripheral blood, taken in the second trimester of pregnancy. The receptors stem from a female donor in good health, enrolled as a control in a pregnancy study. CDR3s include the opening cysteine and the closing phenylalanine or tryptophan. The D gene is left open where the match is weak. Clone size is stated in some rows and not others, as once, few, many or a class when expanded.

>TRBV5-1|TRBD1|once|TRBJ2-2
CASSLEQGVNTGELFF
TGCGCCAGCAGCTTGGAACAGGGGGTCAACACCGGGGAGCTGTTTTTT
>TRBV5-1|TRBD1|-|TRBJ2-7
CASSLGQGRGAYEQYF
TGCGCCAGCAGCTTGGGACAGGGAAGAGGAGCCTACGAGCAGTACTTC
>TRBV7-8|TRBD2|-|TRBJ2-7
CASSSLVGEGHYEQYF
TGTGCCAGCAGCTCCCTGGTGGGGGAGGGCCACTACGAGCAGTACTTC
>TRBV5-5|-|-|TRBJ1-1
CASSPVGPSNTEAFF
TGTGCCAGCAGCCCTGTGGGGCCATCGAACACTGAAGCTTTCTTT
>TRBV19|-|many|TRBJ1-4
CASPGPGQANEKLFF
TGTGCCAGTCCCGGCCCGGGACAAGCTAATGAAAAACTGTTTTTT
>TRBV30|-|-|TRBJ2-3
CAWSVGYGGIYTDTQYF
TGTGCCTGGAGTGTAGGGTATGGCGGGATATATACAGATACGCAGTATTTT
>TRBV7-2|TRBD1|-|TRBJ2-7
CASSLGQGPTYEQYF
TGTGCCAGCAGCCTGGGACAGGGGCCGACCTACGAGCAGTACTTC
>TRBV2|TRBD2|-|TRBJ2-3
CASSKQTSGVTDTQYF
TGTGCCAGCAGTAAGCAGACTAGCGGGGTCACAGATACGCAGTATTTT
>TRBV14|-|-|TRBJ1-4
CASSRGDSRNEKLFF
TGTGCCAGCAGCCGCGGAGACAGCCGGAATGAAAAACTGTTTTTT
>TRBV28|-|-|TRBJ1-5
CASSLYNQPQHF
TGTGCCAGCAGTTTGTACAATCAGCCCCAGCATTTT
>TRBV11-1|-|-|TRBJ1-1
CASSSRLEDTEAFF
TGTGCCAGCAGCTCAAGACTCGAGGACACTGAAGCTTTCTTT
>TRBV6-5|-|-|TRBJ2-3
CASSLDVESDTQYF
TGTGCCAGCAGTTTAGACGTGGAGTCAGATACGCAGTATTTT
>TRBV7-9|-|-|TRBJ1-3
CASSSTRDGDSGNTIYF
TGTGCCAGCAGCTCAACGCGGGACGGAGACTCTGGAAACACCATATATTTT
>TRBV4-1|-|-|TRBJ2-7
CASSRAQSYEQYF
TGCGCCAGCAGCCGGGCGCAGTCCTACGAGCAGTACTTC
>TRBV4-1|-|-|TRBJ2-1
CASSQDPVSYNEQFF
TGCGCCAGCAGCCAAGATCCAGTGTCCTACAATGAGCAGTTCTTC
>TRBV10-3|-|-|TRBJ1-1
CAISETVNTEAFF
TGTGCCATCAGTGAGACGGTGAACACTGAAGCTTTCTTT
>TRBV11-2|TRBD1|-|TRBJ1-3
CASSLVGQETTVYF
TGTGCCAGCAGCTTAGTCGGACAGGAAACAACGGTATATTTT
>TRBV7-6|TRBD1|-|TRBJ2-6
CASSPLGTGVSGANVLTF
TGTGCCAGCAGTCCCCTTGGGACAGGGGTCTCTGGGGCCAACGTCCTGACTTTC
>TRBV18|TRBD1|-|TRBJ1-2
CASSPSQGAYGYTF
TGTGCCAGCTCACCCTCACAGGGGGCGTATGGCTACACCTTC
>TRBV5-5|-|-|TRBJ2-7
CASSLRRQTYEQYF
TGTGCCAGCAGCTTGCGTAGACAGACCTACGAGCAGTACTTC
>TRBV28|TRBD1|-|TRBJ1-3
CASSPTGTGNTIYF
TGTGCCAGCAGCCCGACAGGGACTGGAAACACCATATATTTT
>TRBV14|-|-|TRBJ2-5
CASSAAGYQETQYF
TGTGCCAGCAGCGCTGCAGGGTACCAAGAGACCCAGTACTTC
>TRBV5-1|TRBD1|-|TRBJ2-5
CASSLEGTGGKTQYF
TGCGCCAGCAGCTTGGAAGGGACAGGGGGGAAGACCCAGTACTTC
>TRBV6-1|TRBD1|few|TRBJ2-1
CASSEETGGYNEQFF
TGTGCCAGCAGTGAAGAGACAGGGGGCTACAATGAGCAGTTCTTC
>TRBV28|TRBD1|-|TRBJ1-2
CASSGQGALSYGGYTF
TGTGCCAGCAGTGGACAGGGGGCTCTTTCGTATGGGGGCTACACCTTC
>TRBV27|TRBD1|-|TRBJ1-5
CASSPGTESQPQHF
TGTGCCAGCAGTCCCGGGACAGAGTCTCAGCCCCAGCATTTT
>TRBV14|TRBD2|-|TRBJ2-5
CASSQGLAGAREQYF
TGTGCCAGCAGCCAAGGACTAGCGGGAGCGCGGGAGCAGTACTTC
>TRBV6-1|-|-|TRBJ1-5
CASSDRAPQPQHF
TGTGCCAGCAGTGACAGGGCCCCCCAGCCCCAGCATTTT
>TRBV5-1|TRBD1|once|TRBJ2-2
CASSFARDRVAGELFF
TGCGCCAGCAGCTTCGCCCGGGACAGGGTCGCCGGGGAGCTGTTTTTT
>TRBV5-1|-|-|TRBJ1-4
CASSFSGANEKLFF
TGCGCCAGCAGCTTCTCAGGGGCTAATGAAAAACTGTTTTTT
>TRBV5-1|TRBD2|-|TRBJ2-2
CASSLLAGGHGELFF
TGCGCCAGCAGCCTGCTGGCGGGGGGTCACGGGGAGCTGTTTTTT
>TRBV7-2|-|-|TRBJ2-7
CASSRGPGPYEQYF
TGTGCCAGCAGCCGCGGTCCAGGGCCCTACGAGCAGTACTTC
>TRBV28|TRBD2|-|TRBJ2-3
CASSLLAGGVTDTQYF
TGTGCCAGCAGTTTACTAGCGGGAGGCGTCACAGATACGCAGTATTTT
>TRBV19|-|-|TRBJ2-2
CASSILHTGELFF
TGTGCCAGTAGTATTCTTCACACCGGGGAGCTGTTTTTT
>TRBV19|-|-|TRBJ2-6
CASSGMGGQLSSGANVLTF
TGTGCCAGTAGTGGTATGGGGGGGCAACTCTCCTCTGGGGCCAACGTCCTGACTTTC
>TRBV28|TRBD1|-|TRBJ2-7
CASSFSDRATSEGWYEQYF
TGTGCCAGCAGTTTCTCCGACAGGGCGACATCAGAGGGATGGTACGAGCAGTACTTC
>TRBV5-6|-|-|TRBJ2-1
CASSLAGISYNEQFF
TGTGCCAGCAGCTTAGCCGGGATATCCTACAATGAGCAGTTCTTC
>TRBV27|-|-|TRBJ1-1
CASSIRGTMNTEAFF
TGTGCCAGCAGTATCAGGGGTACTATGAACACTGAAGCTTTCTTT
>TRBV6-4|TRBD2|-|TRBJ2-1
CASSYTERESGEQFF
TGTGCCAGCAGCTACACGGAGCGGGAGTCCGGTGAGCAGTTCTTC
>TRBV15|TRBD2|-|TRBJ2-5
CATSRDGGGGETQYF
TGTGCCACCAGCAGAGACGGTGGCGGGGGGGAGACCCAGTACTTC
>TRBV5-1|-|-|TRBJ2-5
CASGVGQAQETQYF
TGCGCCAGCGGTGTAGGACAAGCACAAGAGACCCAGTACTTC
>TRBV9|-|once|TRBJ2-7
CASSVEAHSYEQYF
TGTGCCAGCAGCGTAGAAGCCCACTCCTACGAGCAGTACTTC
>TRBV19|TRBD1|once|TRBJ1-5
CASSGQVSNQPQHF
TGTGCCAGTAGCGGACAGGTTAGCAATCAGCCCCAGCATTTT
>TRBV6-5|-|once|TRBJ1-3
CASSTQVTGGTIYF
TGTGCCAGCAGTACACAGGTTACCGGGGGCACCATATATTTT
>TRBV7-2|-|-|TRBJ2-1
CASSLNSVNEQFF
TGTGCCAGCAGCTTAAACTCGGTCAATGAGCAGTTCTTC
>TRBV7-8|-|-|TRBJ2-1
CASSLSLEREHNEQFF
TGTGCCAGCAGCTTATCGTTGGAGAGAGAACACAATGAGCAGTTCTTC
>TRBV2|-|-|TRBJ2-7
CASSWDTYSYEQYF
TGTGCCAGCAGTTGGGACACGTACTCCTACGAGCAGTACTTC
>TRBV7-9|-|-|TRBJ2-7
CASGTTGGEYEQYF
TGTGCCAGCGGGACCACAGGGGGGGAATACGAGCAGTACTTC
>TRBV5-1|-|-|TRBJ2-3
CASSLGGLGDTQYF
TGCGCCAGCAGCCTCGGGGGGCTGGGAGATACGCAGTATTTT
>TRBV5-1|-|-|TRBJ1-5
CASSLDGGATNQPQHF
TGCGCCAGCAGCTTGGATGGAGGGGCCACTAATCAGCCCCAGCATTTT
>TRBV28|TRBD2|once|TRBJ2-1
CASSPYSSGRAHEQFF
TGTGCCAGCAGCCCCTACTCTAGCGGGAGGGCCCATGAGCAGTTCTTC
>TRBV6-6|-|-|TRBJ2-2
CASNTRWQGGTGELFF
TGTGCCAGCAATACCAGGTGGCAGGGTGGGACCGGGGAGCTGTTTTTT
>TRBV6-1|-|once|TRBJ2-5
CASSDSGKRGETQYF
TGTGCCAGCAGTGACTCAGGAAAAAGAGGGGAGACCCAGTACTTC
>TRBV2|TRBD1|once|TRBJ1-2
CASSIGQGYYGYTF
TGTGCCAGCAGTATTGGACAGGGTTACTATGGCTACACCTTC
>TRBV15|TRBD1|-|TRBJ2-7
CATSNPGQGSEQYF
TGTGCCACCAGCAACCCGGGACAGGGCTCCGAGCAGTACTTC